Sequencing of this T cell receptor (beta chain) was carried out in a study of response to subunit inactivated influenza vaccine. TCRdb passed the RT-PCR reads through MiXCR, listing each CDR3 protein once. The sample lists 590,000 or so distinct CDR3 sequences, about 14% occurring once. Germline lookup yields CDR1 LNHNV and CDR2 YYDKDF (reference sequence). After removal of 3 bases from V and 6 bases from J, the junction contained 11 bases not matched to a gene. The CDR3 has 15 residues. The sample in question was PBMCs from blood, obtained approximately 15 days before vaccination. The genes are TRBV15 and TRBJ2-7; 7 bases line up with TRBD2. The sequence was collected from a man aged 50-60 years who received an inactivated influenza vaccine. CDR3 sequence reads: CATSSSTGLGGEQYF. The DNA for the CDR3 is TGTGCCACCAGCAGTAGCACTGGACTAGGTGGCGAGCAGTACTTC.